The 8 T cell receptor beta chains below all came from one sample that was sequenced in a study of T-cell reconstitution after alpha-beta-depleted transplantation in children. Library preparation (for TCRbeta) was performed with unique molecular identifiers. A single record per CDR3 protein comes from TCRdb applying MiXCR to the PCR reads. In the table there are hundreds of thousands of distinct CDR3 sequences, roughly 13% of which are singletons. The sample was PBMCs, mostly from graft donor cells, taken 360 days after TCRalphabeta/CD19-depleted stem cell transplant. The receptor source for this set is a male patient between 5 and 17 years old who had a stem cell transplant for acute myeloid leukemia, so the T cells may come from the graft donor.

This clonotype was seen more than once but under ten times. The rearrangement uses TRBV20-1 and TRBJ1-4, with a weak D call TRBD1 (5 bases). Germline CDR1 is DFQATT and CDR2 is SNEGSKA (reference sequence). With 2 bases removed from V and 13 bases from J, the gap between germline ends came to 14 bases. This CDR3 has 12 residues. The CDR3 region has the DNA TGCAGTGCTAGAATGGTCGACAGTTCACTGTTTTTT. It is translated as CSARMVDSSLFF.

The table lists this clonotype with many counts. One end of the junction does not line up with germline, which may come from a read error. This rearrangement joins TRBV6-5 to TRBJ2-7; tentatively, D is TRBD2 (5 bases). There are 14 residues in the CDR3. Germline lookup yields CDR1 MNHEY and CDR2 SVGAGI. CDR3 protein: CASSYLRASHEQYF. As DNA, the CDR3 is TGTGCCAGCAGTTACTTGCGGGCCTCCCACGAGCAGTACTTC.

This clonotype was observed a handful of times. CDR3 coding DNA: TGTGCCCAAGCGGACAGCTCCTACAATGAGCAGTTCTTC. Translated, it gives CAQADSSYNEQFF. The chain joins TRBV5-4 to TRBJ2-1; a possible D gene is TRBD1 (6 bases). Germline V gene data show CDR1 as SGHNT and CDR2 as YYREEE (reference sequence). The CDR3 has 13 amino acids. The V and J ends lost 10 bases and 0 bases respectively, with 11 bases between them.

The chain is built from TRBV7-8 and TRBJ2-7; 9 nucleotides agree with TRBD1. Germline V gives CDR1 SGHVS, CDR2 FQNEAQ. J gave up 9 bases and V 0 bases, and 9 bases lay outside the gene matches. CDR3 length: 15 residues. The DNA of the CDR3 is TGTGCCAGCAGCTTAGCGGGAGGACAGGGGAGGGGGCAGTACTTC. It yields the protein CASSLAGGQGRGQYF. The full variable domain, completed using reference TRBV7-8 and TRBJ2-7, is GAGVSQSPRYKVAKRGQDVALRCDPISGHVSLFWYQQALGQGPEFLTYFQNEAQLDKSGLPSDRFFAERPEGSVSTLKIQRTQQEDSAVYLCASSLAGGQGRGQYFGPGTRLTVT.

The V call is TRBV5-6, the J call TRBJ2-7; 15 nucleotides match TRBD2. V lost 0 bases, J lost 0 bases, and 7 bases stayed unmatched. The CDR3 has 19 residues. Germline CDR1 reads SGHDT; CDR2 reads YYEEEE. In nucleotides, the CDR3 is TGTGCCAGCAGCTTGGGCGGACTAGCGGGAGGGCCTTCCTCCTACGAGCAGTACTTC. It specifies CASSLGGLAGGPSSYEQYF.

This clonotype was recorded at least ten times. One end of the junction varies from germline; a read error may be responsible. The chain joins TRBV20-1 to TRBJ2-7; 16 bases are a match to TRBD2. The V gene's germline CDR1 is DFQATT and CDR2 SNEGSKA (reference sequence). There are 15 residues in the CDR3. As DNA, the CDR3 is TGCAGTGCTAGAGATCGGGGACTAGCGGGAGGGCCTTCGGACTTC. The encoded protein is CSARDRGLAGGPSDF.

The J gene is TRBJ2-5, the V gene TRBV7-3; 13 positions agree with TRBD2. The CDR3 runs 18 residues. V gave up 5 bases and J gave up 1 base; unmatched junction bases: 10. Germline V gene lookup returns CDR1 SGHTA and CDR2 FQGTGA. As DNA, the CDR3 is TGTGCCAGCAGCCGAGCAGGGACTAGCGGGATGATCCAAGAGACCCAGTACTTC. As protein: CASSRAGTSGMIQETQYF.

This clonotype was detected many times. The chain carries TRBV6-2 or TRBV6-3 and TRBJ2-7; 10 bases match TRBD2. V shed 5 bases and J 0 bases; nucleotides not matched to a gene: 4. CDR3 size: 15 residues. CDR1 MNHEY and CDR2 SVGEGT come from the germline V gene. The CDR3 protein is CASSVTSGASYEQYF. CDR3 DNA: TGTGCCAGCAGTGTAACTAGCGGGGCCTCCTACGAGCAGTACTTC.